The clone carrying this TCR beta chain was counted at least ten times. CDR3 length: 16 amino acids. CDR1 and CDR2 (germline): MNHNS, SASEGT. With 5 bases clipped from V and 1 base from J, the junction kept 10 bases outside the gene matches. TCRdb reprocessed the RT-PCR reads with MiXCR, giving one entry per CDR3 protein. The sample includes about 680,000 distinct CDR3 sequences, over 12% seen only once; the top ten take 3% to 4.5%. Sample: memory CD4+ T cells from blood. The gene calls are TRBV6-1 and TRBJ2-5, with 7 positions matching TRBD2. The receptor was isolated from a female donor in good health, serving as a healthy control. The CDR3: CASSPNPSGVQETQYF. DNA of the CDR3: TGTGCCAGCAGTCCGAACCCTAGCGGAGTCCAAGAGACCCAGTACTTC.